This passage covers 29 T cell receptor beta chains from one sample sequenced in a study of T cell changes during pregnancy in multiple sclerosis. Profiling relied on immunoSEQ multiplex PCR, and the TCRdb table lists in-frame clones only, not all of them. The profile covers around 50,000 clones, with about 92% appearing a single time and less than 0.85% taken by the ten largest. The starting material was CD4+ T cells from peripheral blood mononuclear cells, obtained in the third trimester of pregnancy. All receptors come from a female donor with multiple sclerosis, enrolled in a pregnancy study.

The chain couples TRBV18 to TRBJ1-5, with a tentative D call TRBD1 (6 bases). This CDR3 contains 14 residues. The V gene's germline CDR1 is KGHSH and CDR2 LQKENI. The V end was cut by 2 bases, the J end by 7 bases, with 12 bases between. CDR3: CASSPGGGGQPQHF. The DNA for the CDR3 is TGTGCCAGCTCACCAGGAGGGGGAGGGCAGCCCCAGCATTTT.

This clone was detected once. The rearrangement uses TRBV7-2 and TRBJ2-7; D is perhaps TRBD2 (5 bases). The CDR3 extends over 12 amino acids. CDR1 is SGHTA, CDR2 FQGNSA, per germline. Deletions cut 4 bases from V and 4 bases from J, with 8 bases between. The CDR3 is CASSSGWYEQYF. CDR3 sequence (DNA): TGTGCCAGCAGCTCGGGGTGGTACGAGCAGTACTTC.

This chain links TRBV4-1 with TRBJ1-4; the match to TRBD1 covers 7 bases. The length of the CDR3 is 12 residues. CDR1 and CDR2 from the germline V gene are MGHRA and YSYEKL. With 3 bases clipped from V and 11 bases from J, the junction kept 3 bases outside the gene matches. The DNA of the CDR3 is TGCGCCAGCAGCCAGACAGGGAGTAAACTGTTTTTT. It encodes CASSQTGSKLFF.

V and J are TRBV7-9 and TRBJ1-5; D is possibly TRBD1 (5 bases). CDR1 and CDR2 from the germline V gene are SEHNR and FQNEAQ (reference sequence). V was shortened by 2 bases and J by 3 bases, with 14 bases between the two germline ends. This CDR3 contains 16 residues. The CDR3 protein is CASSLLTGGVNQPQHF. In DNA form, the CDR3 reads TGTGCCAGCAGCTTACTCACCGGAGGGGTCAATCAGCCCCAGCATTTT.

The chain links TRBV5-4 to TRBJ1-3, with a weak D call TRBD1 (5 bases). V lost 4 bases, J lost 0 bases, and 17 bases lay in between. This CDR3 comprises 17 residues. Germline CDR1 and CDR2: SGHNT and YYREEE (reference sequence). CDR3 sequence reads: CASSARQTLTSGNTIYF. The CDR3 region has the DNA TGTGCCAGCAGCGCCCGACAGACACTCACCTCTGGAAACACCATATATTTT.

The chain carries TRBV19 and TRBJ1-5; D is ambiguous. The CDR3 has 12 amino acids. From germline, CDR1 is LNHDA and CDR2 SQIVND (reference sequence). V lost 8 bases and J 2 bases, leaving 7 bases between the germline ends. The CDR3 is CASRSGNQPQHF. The DNA for the CDR3 is TGTGCCAGTCGGAGCGGCAATCAGCCCCAGCATTTT.

This clone came up a few times. In nucleotides, the CDR3 is TGTGCCAGCTCACCTACGACAGGGGATGGAAAACTGTTTTTT. Translating gives CASSPTTGDGKLFF. This sequence joins TRBV18 and TRBJ1-4; 8 bases are shared with TRBD1. Losses at the gene ends were 3 bases for V and 10 bases for J; bases not matched to a gene: 7. CDR3 length: 14 amino acids. Per germline, CDR1 KGHSH and CDR2 LQKENI.

This clone was observed a handful of times. The rearrangement uses TRBV28 and TRBJ2-7, with D perhaps TRBD1 (6 bases). V was pared by 2 bases and J by 4 bases, with 12 bases between. Germline CDR1 reads MDHEN; CDR2 reads SYDVKM. There are 14 residues in the CDR3. The CDR3 spells CASSLPQGPYEQYF. Written as DNA, the CDR3 is TGTGCCAGCAGTTTACCCCAGGGGCCTTACGAGCAGTACTTC.

The chain employs TRBV4-1 and TRBJ2-3; D not certain. CDR3 length: 15 residues. Germline CDR1 MGHRA, CDR2 YSYEKL. Trimming left V 1 base short and J 0 bases short, with 8 bases between. The CDR3 sequence: CASSQGGGSTDTQYF. The CDR3 DNA reads TGCGCCAGCAGCCAAGGCGGCGGTAGCACAGATACGCAGTATTTT.

The V gene is TRBV6-6, the J gene TRBJ2-7; TRBD1 aligns across 10 bases. The length of the CDR3 is 16 residues. Germline V gene data show CDR1 as MNHNY and CDR2 as SVGAGI (reference sequence). The V gene end was trimmed by 2 bases and the J gene end by 3 bases; junction bases not matched to a gene: 7. The CDR3: CASSYPFGTGDYEQYF. In DNA, the CDR3 is TGTGCCAGCAGTTACCCGTTCGGGACAGGGGACTACGAGCAGTACTTC.

The chain combines TRBV10-3 with TRBJ2-7; 7 nucleotides agree with TRBD2. The CDR3 is made up of 15 amino acids. Per the germline V gene, CDR1 is ENHRY and CDR2 is SYGVKD. V lost 4 bases to trimming and J lost 2 bases; unmatched junction nucleotides: 8. CDR3 amino acids: CAISASDGGAYEQYF. The CDR3 DNA reads as TGTGCCATCAGTGCCTCGGATGGGGGGGCCTACGAGCAGTACTTC.

The chain joins TRBV4-2 to TRBJ2-1; D perhaps matches TRBD1 (9 bases). Deletions cut 6 bases from V and 3 bases from J, with 24 bases between. The germline CDR1 and CDR2 sequences are LGHNA and YNFKEQ. The CDR3 loop spans 18 amino acids. The CDR3 reads CASRQGQGGLAGYNEQFF. CDR3 DNA sequence: TGTGCCAGCAGGCAGGGACAGGGAGGGCTAGCGGGCTACAATGAGCAGTTCTTC.

J is TRBJ2-7 and V is TRBV6-1, with 7 bases lining up with TRBD2. This CDR3 has 14 amino acids. V lost 8 bases and J lost 6; bases outside the gene matches: 13. The V gene's germline CDR1 is MNHNS and CDR2 SASEGT. The CDR3 sequence is CASRGRLASAEQYF. Written as DNA, the CDR3 is TGTGCCAGCCGAGGAAGACTAGCTAGCGCCGAGCAGTACTTC.

The chain joins TRBV28 to TRBJ1-1; D remains ambiguous. Trimming shortened V by 5 bases and J by 7 bases, and 14 bases separated the two germline ends. The V gene's germline CDR1 is MDHEN and CDR2 SYDVKM. This CDR3 is built from 13 residues. This chain's CDR3 is CASSGGIGSEAFF. CDR3 nucleotide sequence: TGTGCCAGCAGTGGTGGGATAGGGAGTGAAGCTTTCTTT.

This chain links TRBV19 with TRBJ2-7, with 8 nucleotides matching TRBD1. Losses at the gene ends were 8 bases for V and 3 bases for J; bases not matched to a gene: 9. The CDR3 totals 14 residues. Germline lookup yields CDR1 LNHDA and CDR2 SQIVND (reference sequence). The CDR3 DNA reads as TGTGCCAGTGCCTCGGGACAGGTTAACTACGAGCAGTACTTC. This translates into CASASGQVNYEQYF.

The genes are TRBV5-1 and TRBJ2-2; D perhaps matches TRBD2 (6 bases). The ends were cut back, 5 bases at V and 3 bases at J, with 11 bases in the middle. Looked up from germline, CDR1 is SGHRS and CDR2 is YFSETQ. This CDR3 has 14 amino acids. CDR3 DNA sequence: TGCGCCAGCAGGAGGGAGGCGGACACCGGGGAGCTGTTTTTT. Translating it yields CASRREADTGELFF.

This chain joins TRBV11-2 and TRBJ2-5; maybe TRBD2 (5 bases). The CDR3 runs 13 residues. The germline V gene has CDR1 SGHAT and CDR2 FQNNGV. V was cut by 1 base and J by 2 bases, with 5 bases left in between. The CDR3 loop is CASSLGTQETQYF. The CDR3 DNA is TGTGCCAGCAGCTTAGGGACTCAAGAGACCCAGTACTTC. Filled out from reference TRBV11-2 and TRBJ2-5, the complete variable domain reads EAGVAQSPRYKIIEKRQSVAFWCNPISGHATLYWYQQILGQGPKLLIQFQNNGVVDDSQLPKDRFSAERLKGVDSTLKIQPAKLEDSAVYLCASSLGTQETQYFGPGTRLLVL.

V and J are TRBV25-1 and TRBJ1-2; D uncertain. The germline V gene has CDR1 MGHDK and CDR2 SYGVNS. The CDR3 length is 13 residues. Trimming removed 1 base from V and 2 bases from J, with 5 bases in between. The CDR3 sequence: CASSEFVNYGYTF. The CDR3 DNA sequence: TGTGCCAGCAGTGAATTCGTCAACTATGGCTACACCTTC.

The V and J genes are TRBV7-6 and TRBJ2-1; 9 nucleotides agree with TRBD2. Germline values: CDR1 SGHVS, CDR2 FNYEAQ. V shed 6 bases, J shed 9 bases, and the junction held 9 bases outside the gene matches. The CDR3 covers 14 residues. Here the CDR3 reads CASSFIAGVGEQFF. The CDR3, as DNA: TGTGCCAGCAGTTTTATAGCGGGAGTCGGTGAGCAGTTCTTC.

The DNA for the CDR3 is TGTGCCAGCAGCTTAGCCGGCGGGGGACCGAGCAATGAGCAGTTCTTC. This gives the protein CASSLAGGGPSNEQFF. The chain links TRBV7-9 to TRBJ2-1, with 7 bases matching TRBD2. The CDR3 loop spans 16 amino acids. V was clipped by 0 bases and J by 6 bases; unmatched bases: 8. CDR1 SEHNR and CDR2 FQNEAQ come from the germline V gene (reference sequence).

The chain employs TRBV29-1 and TRBJ1-1; the D gene is possibly TRBD1 (5 bases). The V end lost 6 bases, the J end lost 0 bases, and 11 bases lay between the germline ends. The CDR3 spans 13 residues. Germline lookup yields CDR1 SQVTM and CDR2 ANQGSEA. CDR3 sequence (DNA): TGCAGCGTGAGCGGGGGGATGAACACTGAAGCTTTCTTT. The encoded protein is CSVSGGMNTEAFF.

The chain links TRBV6-1 to TRBJ2-7; D unclear. Germline loops: CDR1 MNHNS, CDR2 SASEGT. The CDR3 extends over 10 amino acids. Trimming shortened V by 8 bases and J by 4 bases, and 6 bases separated the two germline ends. The CDR3 DNA reads as TGTGCCAGCTCGGAGTACGAGCAGTACTTC. It translates to CASSEYEQYF.

This clone was counted once. The chain employs TRBV25-1 and TRBJ1-2; perhaps TRBD1 as D (5 bases). Trimming pared 3 bases from V and 3 bases from J, leaving 14 bases between. The CDR3 is 15 residues long. Germline V gene data show CDR1 as MGHDK and CDR2 as SYGVNS. CDR3 residues: CASSDRLQGYYGYTF. In DNA form, the CDR3 reads TGTGCCAGCAGTGACCGCCTCCAGGGCTACTATGGCTACACCTTC.

The chain recombines TRBV5-4 with TRBJ1-2, with D hard to call. The CDR3 is made up of 14 amino acids. CDR1 is SGHNT, CDR2 YYREEE, per germline (reference sequence). The germline V and J ends were trimmed by 1 base and 8 bases, with 15 bases remaining between them. The CDR3 sequence: CASSLWGMGGGYTF. In DNA, the CDR3 is TGTGCCAGCAGCTTGTGGGGTATGGGAGGCGGCTACACCTTC.

The CDR3 coding sequence is TGTGCCAGCAGCTCTCCGGGACAGGGGAGGCAAGAGACCCAGTACTTC. Translation: CASSSPGQGRQETQYF. The chain combines TRBV7-2 with TRBJ2-5, with 10 bases aligning to TRBD1. CDR1 and CDR2 (germline): SGHTA, FQGNSA. There are 16 residues in the CDR3. J was trimmed by 2 bases and V by 4 bases; bases with no gene match: 7.

The rearrangement links TRBV27 to TRBJ2-7; D perhaps matches TRBD2 (6 bases). The V gene's germline CDR1 is MNHEY and CDR2 SMNVEV (reference sequence). The V end lost 6 bases, the J end lost 0 bases, and 9 bases lay between the germline ends. The CDR3 is 13 amino acids. Here the CDR3 DNA reads TGTGCCAGCAGCGCGGGACTCTCCTACGAGCAGTACTTC. It yields the protein CASSAGLSYEQYF.

The V and J genes are TRBV4-2 and TRBJ2-3, with D possibly being TRBD2 (6 bases). The CDR3 has 16 amino acids. CDR1 is LGHNA, CDR2 YNFKEQ, per germline. Trimming cost V 0 bases and J 0 bases, with 10 bases left between them. The CDR3 nucleotides read TGTGCCAGCAGCCAAGATGCGGGAACTAGCACAGATACGCAGTATTTT. Translating gives CASSQDAGTSTDTQYF.

The chain links TRBV9 to TRBJ1-3; D perhaps matches TRBD1 (5 bases). The CDR3 is 17 residues long. V was trimmed by 4 bases and J by 0 bases, leaving 17 bases between them. Germline lookup yields CDR1 SGDLS and CDR2 YYNGEE. This CDR3 reads CASSPGLGLSSGNTIYF. CDR3 DNA sequence: TGTGCCAGCAGCCCCGGTCTGGGGCTTAGCTCTGGAAACACCATATATTTT.

In this sample, this clone turned up a few times. V is TRBV13 and J is TRBJ2-1; no definite D call. CDR1 is PRHDT and CDR2 is FYEKMQ in the germline V gene (reference sequence). Trimming took off 9 bases at V and 0 bases at J, with 12 bases between the two ends. The CDR3 is 14 amino acids. As DNA, the CDR3 is TGTGCCAGTCTAGTAGGTAGCTCCTACAATGAGCAGTTCTTC. Protein: CASLVGSSYNEQFF.